This record covers a single T cell receptor (beta chain). Its antigen is as yet unknown. V lost 2 bases to trimming and J lost 2 bases, with 14 bases between them. The CDR3 length is 16 residues. Germline-derived CDR1 and CDR2 are LGHNA and YSLEER. This entry is derived from a study of T cells after yellow fever vaccination. About the research overall: Fractions with few cells were prepared using SMART-Seq v4 Ultra Low Input.

TCRdb re-called the 5' RACE reads through MiXCR, storing one row per CDR3 protein. This sample has about 75,000 distinct CDR3 sequences, with more than 5.5% found just once. Findings of the study overall: Once the booster was given, most primary-vaccination clones reappeared, at approximately 97% for CD4 and roughly 91% for CD8.

The TCR sequence derives from a man younger than 30 who received the YFV17D yellow fever vaccine. Sequenced here: CD8+ T cells sorted from PBMCs, sampled 9 to 10 days after the first yellow fever vaccination. The rearrangement joins TRBV4-3 to TRBJ2-3, with D perhaps TRBD1 (6 bases). The CDR3 spells CASSQNTGTFTDTQYF. The DNA for the CDR3 is TGCGCCAGCAGCCAAAATACCGGGACATTCACAGATACGCAGTATTTT.